This T cell receptor beta chain was retrieved from a study of a mutant IDH1 vaccine in newly diagnosed glioma (dated by TCRdb to the early 2020s). Describing the broader study: Vaccination started 4-6 weeks after radiotherapy alone, or was given together with temozolomide cycles in the groups whose treatment included chemotherapy. The approximately 29 treated patients were approximately 62% male and approximately 40% female, with a mean age of approximately 40 years. Prior to enrollment, standard therapy consisting of radiotherapy alone, temozolomide alone, or radiochemotherapy with temozolomide had been administered to patients, with the combination being received by most patients. The week-35 safety follow-up took place at visit V12, and the week-47 end of study took place at visit V13. Peripheral blood was drawn at six visits: V03 (baseline), V05, V07, V10, V12 and V13. For exploratory analyses, longitudinal TCRB deep sequencing was carried out in 25 treated patients wherever samples were available. Study-wide findings and limitations: Pseudoprogression seemed to be unrelated to changes in the top peripheral T cell clonotypes found by TCRB sequencing. Immune responses induced by the vaccine were seen in approximately 93% of patients across multiple MHC alleles. The authors noted that analyses of patient blood samples could not be reproduced because of sample limitations. Availability determined which PBMC samples were chosen for TCRB deep sequencing.

Reading the label with the study, this specimen's time point is: week 35, safety follow-up. A 20-mer mutant IDH1 peptide at 300 micrograms in Montanide made up each vaccine dose, which was injected subcutaneously together with topical imiquimod. Across visits V03 through V10, patients got a total of eight vaccinations, given in weeks 1, 3, 5, 7, 11, 15, 19 and 23. Donors had newly diagnosed WHO grade 3 or 4 IDH1-mutant astrocytomas with loss of nuclear ATRX. The samples were drawn from NOA16, a multicentre, single-arm, open-label phase I trial in Germany that tested a mutant IDH1 peptide vaccine in humans for the first time. Genomic DNA for TCRB sequencing was isolated from EDTA blood with the DNeasy Blood and Tissue Kit. The library was prepared using the immunoSEQ multiplex PCR assay. Rearranged TCR beta chain sequences were amplified using the hsTCRB Kit according to the manufacturer's protocol. Sequencing of TCRB libraries was carried out on an Illumina MiSeq. The original methods were these. The kit vendor's proprietary platform handled demultiplexing, trimming and gene mapping. Drawn from immuneACCESS, this table holds only the in-frame rearrangements with V and J called that TCRdb kept. Clones are partly lost; checked studies trace under half to an unresolved V gene and leave the rest unexplained. D and trimming come from the DNA, and the V and J calls and clone size come from that table. Here the sample has 35,000 to 55,000 clones; about 86% occur a single time. Approximately 4.7% of the sample is held by the ten biggest clonotypes.

Concerning this clone: Which antigen it targets is not known. No qualities accompany the bases; no much larger clone lies one base away.

Sequencing was performed on PBMCs, taken from a glioma patient whose treatment included an IDH1 peptide vaccine. The TCR comes from a woman aged 35 to 49 with glioma. Some clones in this sample may be carry-over from other donors' samples.

The CDR3 protein: CASSRYGGGGQPQHF. The DNA sequence reads TGTGCCAGCAGTCGTTACGGGGGAGGGGGTCAGCCCCAGCATTTT. The chain uses TRBV7-2 and TRBJ1-5; tentative D gene TRBD1, with 6 bases matching. The CDR3 holds 15 amino acids from the cysteine to the phenylalanine. Solely the CDR3 DNA is kept, with 45 bases framed from the first base. From a lookup of the germline V gene, CDR1 and CDR2 are SGHTA and FQGNSA. Cut back by 6 bases and 6 bases, the V and J ends lie 18 bases apart.